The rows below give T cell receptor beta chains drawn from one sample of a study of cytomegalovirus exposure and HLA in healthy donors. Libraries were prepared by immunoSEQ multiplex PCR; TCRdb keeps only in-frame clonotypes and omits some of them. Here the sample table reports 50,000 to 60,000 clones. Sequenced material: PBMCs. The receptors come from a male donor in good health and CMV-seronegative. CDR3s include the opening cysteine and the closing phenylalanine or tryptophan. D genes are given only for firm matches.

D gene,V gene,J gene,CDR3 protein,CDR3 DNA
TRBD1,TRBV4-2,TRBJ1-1,CASSPLQGSDTEAFF,TGTGCCAGCAGCCCCCTACAGGGGAGTGACACTGAAGCTTTCTTT
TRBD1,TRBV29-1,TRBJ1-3,CSGTGASSGNNIYF,TGCAGCGGGACAGGGGCTTCCTCTGGAAACAACATATATTTT
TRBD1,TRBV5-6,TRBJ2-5,CASSTPGGVETQYF,TGTGCCAGCAGCACCCCAGGGGGTGTAGAGACCCAGTACTTC
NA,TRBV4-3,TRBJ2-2,CASSQSYAGELFF,TGCGCCAGCAGCCAGAGTTACGCCGGGGAGCTGTTTTTT
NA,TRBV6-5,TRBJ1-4,CASSFSPGQLNEKLFF,TGTGCCAGCAGTTTTTCCCCGGGACAACTTAATGAAAAACTGTTTTTT
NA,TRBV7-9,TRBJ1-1,CASIKGTEAFF,TGTGCCAGCATCAAGGGGACTGAAGCTTTCTTT
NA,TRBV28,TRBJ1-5,CASTVMSDSRNQPQHF,TGTGCCAGCACCGTTATGAGTGACAGCCGCAATCAGCCCCAGCATTTT
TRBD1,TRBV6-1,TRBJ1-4,CASSPGTGLTPGLFF,TGTGCCAGCAGCCCCGGGACAGGGCTGACCCCCGGACTGTTTTTT
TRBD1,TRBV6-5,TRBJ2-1,CASSSRQGNHNEQFF,TGTGCCAGCAGCTCACGACAGGGCAACCACAATGAGCAGTTCTTC
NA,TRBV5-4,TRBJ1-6,CASSAWAGGANSPLHF,TGTGCCAGCAGCGCTTGGGCGGGGGGCGCGAATTCACCCCTCCACTTT
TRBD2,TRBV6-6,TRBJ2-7,CASSRTSGSNEQYF,TGTGCCAGCAGTCGGACTAGCGGGAGTAACGAGCAGTACTTC
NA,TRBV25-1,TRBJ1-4,CASSETGSNEKLFF,TGTGCCAGCAGTGAAACAGGCTCTAATGAAAAACTGTTTTTT
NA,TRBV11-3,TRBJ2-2,CASSKGTNTGELFF,TGTGCCAGCAGTAAGGGGACTAACACCGGGGAGCTGTTTTTT
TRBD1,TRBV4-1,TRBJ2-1,CASSHPRAGTVPPGSDNEQFF,TGCGCCAGCAGCCACCCGAGGGCCGGGACAGTGCCCCCTGGCTCCGACAATGAGCAGTTCTTC
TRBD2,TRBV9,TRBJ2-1,CASSASSGNNEQFF,TGTGCCAGCAGCGCATCTAGCGGGAACAATGAGCAGTTCTTC
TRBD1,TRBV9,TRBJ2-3,CASSQFTGADTQYF,TGTGCCAGCAGCCAATTTACAGGGGCAGATACGCAGTATTTT
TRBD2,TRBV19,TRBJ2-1,CASRTSGAYNEQFF,TGTGCCAGTAGGACTAGCGGAGCCTACAATGAGCAGTTCTTC
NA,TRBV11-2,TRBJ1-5,CASSLAEYQPQHF,TGTGCCAGCAGCTTGGCGGAGTATCAGCCCCAGCATTTT
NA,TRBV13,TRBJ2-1,CASSKTRGSTREQFF,TGTGCCAGCAGCAAGACTAGAGGGAGTACACGGGAGCAGTTCTTC
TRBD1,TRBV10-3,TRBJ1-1,CAIERGPNTEAFF,TGTGCCATCGAAAGGGGGCCGAACACTGAAGCTTTCTTT
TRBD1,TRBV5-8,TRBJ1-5,CASSHPGQGSSQPQHF,TGTGCCAGCAGCCACCCAGGACAGGGGAGTAGTCAGCCCCAGCATTTT
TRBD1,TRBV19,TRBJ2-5,CASSIVGQGQQENQYF,TGTGCCAGTAGTATAGTTGGACAGGGACAACAAGAGAACCAGTACTTC
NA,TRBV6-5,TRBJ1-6,CASSYSGRASPLHF,TGTGCCAGCAGTTACTCGGGCAGGGCCTCACCCCTCCACTTT
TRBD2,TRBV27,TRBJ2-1,CASSPIASGSSDNEQFF,TGTGCCAGCAGTCCGATTGCTAGCGGGAGCTCCGACAATGAGCAGTTCTTC
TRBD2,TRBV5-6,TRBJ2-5,CASSVRGGETQYF,TGTGCCAGCAGCGTCCGGGGGGGAGAGACCCAGTACTTC
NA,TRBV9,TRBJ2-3,CASSVATRERDTQYF,TGTGCCAGCAGCGTAGCTACACGGGAGAGGGATACGCAGTATTTT
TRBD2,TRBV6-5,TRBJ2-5,CASSKLAKETQYF,TGTGCCAGCAGCAAACTAGCGAAAGAGACCCAGTACTTC
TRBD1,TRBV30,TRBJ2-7,CAWSRDRSYEQYF,TGTGCCTGGAGTAGGGACAGGTCCTACGAGCAGTACTTC
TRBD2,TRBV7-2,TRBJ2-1,CASSLVSGGAGEQFF,TGTGCCAGCAGCTTAGTTAGCGGGGGGGCCGGTGAGCAGTTCTTC
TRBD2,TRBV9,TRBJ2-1,CASSARLAGGRWNEQFF,TGTGCCAGCAGCGCTAGACTAGCGGGAGGGCGCTGGAATGAGCAGTTCTTC
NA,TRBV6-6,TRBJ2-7,CASSTFAYEQYF,TGTGCCAGCAGTACATTCGCCTACGAGCAGTACTTC
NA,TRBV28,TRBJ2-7,CASSTDGSAYEQYF,TGTGCCAGCAGTACAGACGGATCCGCCTACGAGCAGTACTTC
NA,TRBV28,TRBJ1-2,CASSDGTPASNYGYTF,TGTGCCAGCAGTGACGGGACTCCGGCATCTAACTATGGCTACACCTTC
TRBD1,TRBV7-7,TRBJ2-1,CASSLGTGDEQFF,TGTGCTAGCAGCTTGGGGACAGGGGATGAGCAGTTCTTC
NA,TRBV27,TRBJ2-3,CASSLWPGTTDTQYF,TGTGCCAGCAGTTTATGGCCGGGAACCACAGATACGCAGTATTTT
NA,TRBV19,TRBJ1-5,CASSMGHPQPQHF,TGTGCCAGTAGTATGGGACACCCTCAGCCCCAGCATTTT
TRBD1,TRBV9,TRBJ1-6,CASSPGTGRGSPLHF,TGTGCCAGCAGCCCTGGGACAGGGAGGGGATCACCCCTACACTTT
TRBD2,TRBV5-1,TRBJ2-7,CASSLVSGRGEQYF,TGCGCCAGCAGCCTGGTTAGCGGGAGGGGCGAGCAGTACTTC
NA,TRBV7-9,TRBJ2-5,CASSLTLGAGTPQETQYF,TGTGCCAGCAGCCTCACATTAGGTGCGGGTACGCCCCAAGAGACCCAGTACTTC
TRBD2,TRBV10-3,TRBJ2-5,CAAGGVEETQYF,TGTGCCGCGGGAGGGGTGGAGGAGACCCAGTACTTC
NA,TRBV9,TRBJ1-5,CASNREGQPQHF,TGTGCCAGCAACAGGGAAGGACAGCCCCAGCATTTT
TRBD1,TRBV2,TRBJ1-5,CASLARDRGSNQPQHF,TGTGCCAGCTTGGCCCGGGACAGGGGATCCAATCAGCCCCAGCATTTT
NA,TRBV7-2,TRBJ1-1,CASSSWGGRAEAFF,TGTGCCAGCAGCTCCTGGGGGGGGCGGGCTGAAGCTTTCTTT
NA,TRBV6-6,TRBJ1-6,CASSSAPLNSPLHF,TGTGCCAGCAGCTCAGCGCCCTTGAATTCACCCCTCCACTTT